This entry lists 10 T cell receptor beta chains sequenced from one sample in a study of cytomegalovirus exposure and HLA in healthy donors. PCR employed 60 Vbeta and 13 Jbeta primers. Only in-frame clones appear in the TCRdb table, and some are missing; sequencing was by immunoSEQ multiplex PCR. The table includes approximately 140,000 clones, around 80% detected once. The specimen sequenced was PBMCs. The receptors stem from a woman between 40 and 55 years old in good health and CMV-seronegative.

V usage is TRBV27 and J usage is TRBJ2-7; 7 nucleotides align to TRBD1. The CDR3 is 13 residues long. Losses at the gene ends were 5 bases for V and 6 bases for J; bases not matched to a gene: 7. The germline CDR1 and CDR2 sequences are MNHEY and SMNVEV (reference sequence). This CDR3 is CASSNRQGGEQYF. CDR3 nucleotides: TGTGCCAGCAGTAACCGACAGGGCGGCGAGCAGTACTTC.

The chain carries TRBV25-1 and TRBJ1-2, with D possibly TRBD1 on 5 matching bases. V lost 1 base, J lost 4 bases, and 16 bases lay in between. The CDR3 has 16 amino acids. CDR1 is MGHDK, CDR2 SYGVNS, per germline. The CDR3 DNA reads TGTGCCAGCAGTGAATCCTCTGTGGGGCTCCGCTATGGCTACACCTTC. It specifies CASSESSVGLRYGYTF.

This clone is a singleton in its sample. This sequence joins TRBV5-6 and TRBJ1-2, with D perhaps TRBD1 (5 bases). In germline, CDR1 is SGHDT, CDR2 YYEEEE. Trimming took 4 bases from V and 7 from J, leaving 14 bases between them. The CDR3 sequence is 13 residues long. Here the CDR3 reads CASSPRDFSGYTF. In DNA, the CDR3 is TGTGCCAGCAGCCCAAGGGACTTCAGTGGCTACACCTTC.

The V gene is TRBV5-1, the J gene TRBJ2-5, with D possibly matching TRBD1 (5 bases). The CDR3 has 15 residues. In germline, CDR1 is SGHRS, CDR2 YFSETQ. V was pared by 0 bases and J by 0 bases, with 9 bases between. The CDR3 DNA follows: TGCGCCAGCAGCTTGGAGCTAGGGGACCAAGAGACCCAGTACTTC. Translated: CASSLELGDQETQYF.

This chain joins TRBV4-1 and TRBJ2-3; 10 bases align to TRBD2. J was trimmed by 0 bases and V by 1 base; bases with no gene match: 13. The CDR3 contains 20 residues. Looked up from germline, CDR1 is MGHRA and CDR2 is YSYEKL. CDR3 coding DNA: TGCGCCAGCAGCCAAGTGGTAGCGGGGGGCCAGGGGGCTAGCACAGATACGCAGTATTTT. This gives the protein CASSQVVAGGQGASTDTQYF.

The chain employs TRBV18 and TRBJ1-5; D gene unclear. The germline V gene encodes CDR1 KGHSH and CDR2 LQKENI. The V and J ends lost 8 bases and 2 bases respectively, with 10 bases between them. This CDR3 has 13 amino acids. DNA of the CDR3: TGTGCCAGCCGGGTGGAGGGCAATCAGCCCCAGCATTTT. Protein: CASRVEGNQPQHF.

The chain uses TRBV5-4 and TRBJ2-1, with D possibly matching TRBD2 (5 bases). CDR1 is SGHNT, CDR2 YYREEE, per germline (reference sequence). The V end lost 4 bases, the J end lost 6 bases, and 8 bases lay between the germline ends. This CDR3 is built from 12 residues. CDR3 sequence reads: CASSGGPNEQFF. Here the CDR3 DNA reads TGTGCCAGCAGCGGAGGACCCAATGAGCAGTTCTTC.

The chain couples TRBV6-5 to TRBJ2-2; weak D call: TRBD2 (5 bases). This CDR3 is 14 amino acids long. Trimming shortened V by 0 bases and J by 7 bases, and 9 bases separated the two germline ends. Germline V CDR1 and CDR2: MNHEY, SVGAGI. CDR3 bases: TGTGCCAGCAGTTACTCACGCGGAGGCGGGGAGCTGTTTTTT. It specifies CASSYSRGGGELFF.

The rearrangement joins TRBV19 to TRBJ1-1; D might be TRBD1 (5 bases). Between the trimmed V and J ends, which lost 5 bases and 4 bases, there was a span of 17 bases. This CDR3 contains 15 residues. CDR1 and CDR2 (germline): LNHDA, SQIVND (reference sequence). CDR3 region: CASSPRGGVSTEAFF. In DNA, the CDR3 is TGTGCCAGTAGTCCCCGCGGGGGGGTGAGCACTGAAGCTTTCTTT.

To note about this clone: Because the CDR3's place on the DNA is in doubt, the DNA is left out and the CDR3 is given as listed by TCRdb. The chain has TRBV5-4 and TRBJ2-7; TRBD2, the D gene given by the table, was not confirmed from the DNA. With termini counted, the CDR3 has 12 amino acids. CDR1 and CDR2 (germline): SGHNT, YYREEE (reference sequence). CDR3 protein: CASSLVALGTTF.